This entry is about one T cell receptor (beta chain). Antigen: not known. The data belong to a study of CD4 T cells in relation to SARS-CoV-2 and coronaviruses. Overall study: The negative reference was HIV-1 Nef peptide pool or peptide-free culture. Shared crossreactive spike epitopes were mapped to their HLA restriction.

Libraries were prepared by immunoSEQ multiplex PCR; TCRdb keeps only in-frame clonotypes and omits some of them. The sample lists 24,000 or so clones, roughly four fifths occurring once. The unexposed donors gave CD4+ T cells in about 2011-2019, prior to COVID-19. CD4+ T cells were isolated from the cells after about 11 days of culture. Approximately 1.8 million PBMCs per well were cultured with around 9.9 IU/ml IL-2. This TCR was sampled from a human donor in good health. Sequenced input: CD4+ T cells from PBMCs, cultured in vitro.

The CDR3 loop is CASSPPPYYEQYF. The CDR3 nucleotides are TGTGCCAGTAGCCCGCCCCCATACTACGAGCAGTACTTC. The chain recombines TRBV19 with TRBJ2-7; D is unclear. The CDR3 contains 13 residues. Trimming took 6 bases from V and 3 from J, leaving 12 bases between them. Germline V gene data show CDR1 as LNHDA and CDR2 as SQIVND (reference sequence). The full variable domain, its missing parts supplied by reference TRBV19 and TRBJ2-7, is DGGITQSPKYLFRKEGQNVTLSCEQNLNHDAMYWYRQDPGQGLRLIYYSQIVNDFQKGDIAEGYSVSREKKESFPLTVTSAQKNPTAFYLCASSPPPYYEQYFGPGTRLTVT.